The 8 T cell receptor beta chains presented below share a single source sample, sequenced in a study of vaccination effects on CD4 cells after COVID-19. Sequencing used immunoSEQ multiplex PCR; TCRdb keeps in-frame clones, though not all of them. Found here are over 50,000 clones, more than 80% of them singletons; the top ten hold about 2.4%. For these receptors, no antigen is known. Expansion with viral peptide pools was applied to antigen-specific CD4+ T cells by the ViraFEST assay prior to sequencing. A roughly ten-day culture period preceded the isolation of CD4+ T cells. The sequenced sample was CD4+ T cells from PBMCs cultured with HCoV-229E spike peptides, obtained before COVID-19 vaccination. Receptors originate from a human donor who received a COVID-19 vaccine.

J is TRBJ2-3 and V is TRBV12-5; possible D gene TRBD1, 6 bases. The V gene lost 0 bases and the J gene lost 2 bases, with 18 bases spanning the gap. The CDR3 consists of 18 residues. The germline gives CDR1 LGHNT, CDR2 FRNRAP. For the CDR3, the DNA is TGTGCTAGTGGTTTGGTAGAGGATGGACAGTTGAACACAGATACGCAGTATTTT. Protein sequence: CASGLVEDGQLNTDTQYF.

This chain joins TRBV3-1 (or the pseudogene TRBV3-2) and TRBJ2-3; a weak D match, TRBD1 (6 bases). The V gene's germline CDR1 is LGHDT and CDR2 YNNKEL (reference sequence). Trimming shortened V by 1 base and J by 2 bases, and 7 bases separated the two germline ends. The CDR3 loop spans 14 amino acids. CDR3 sequence: CASSQGTATDTQYF. The DNA for the CDR3 is TGTGCCAGCAGCCAAGGGACAGCCACAGATACGCAGTATTTT.

The chain has TRBV2 and TRBJ2-3; D is unresolved. The CDR3 loop spans 14 amino acids. Germline values: CDR1 SNHLY, CDR2 FYNNEI. Trimming pared 7 bases from V and 2 bases from J, leaving 13 bases between. CDR3 DNA sequence: TGTGCCAGCACGAGTGGCAGACCCACAGATACGCAGTATTTT. Encoded protein: CASTSGRPTDTQYF.

The rearrangement joins TRBV27 to TRBJ2-3, with 10 bases matching TRBD2. The ends lost 8 bases at V and 4 bases at J; junction bases unmatched: 12. This CDR3 spans 16 amino acids. From germline, CDR1 is MNHEY and CDR2 SMNVEV (reference sequence). CDR3 loop: CASGSRSGGAPDTQYF. CDR3 in DNA: TGTGCCAGCGGGTCCCGGAGCGGGGGGGCCCCAGATACGCAGTATTTT.

The genes are TRBV10-3 and TRBJ2-1; 11 nucleotides align to TRBD2. CDR1 is ENHRY, CDR2 SYGVKD, per germline. The CDR3 sequence is 17 residues long. Trimming at V came to 2 bases and at J to 3 bases, leaving 6 bases not matched to a gene. CDR3 nucleotide sequence: TGTGCCATCAGTGAGCTCACTACTAGCGGGGGCTACAATGAGCAGTTCTTC. As protein: CAISELTTSGGYNEQFF.

This sequence joins TRBV9 and TRBJ1-3, with no clear D. CDR1 is SGDLS and CDR2 is YYNGEE in the germline V gene. Trimming removed 1 base at V and 4 bases at J, with 18 bases between. The CDR3 sequence is 17 residues long. The CDR3 is CASSVSSGRPPGNTIYF. DNA for the CDR3: TGTGCCAGCAGCGTAAGTTCAGGCCGCCCTCCGGGAAACACCATATATTTT.

The chain employs TRBV2 and TRBJ1-2; D is ambiguous. The germline V gene encodes CDR1 SNHLY and CDR2 FYNNEI. With 8 bases removed from V and 6 bases from J, the gap between germline ends came to 10 bases. The CDR3 has 11 residues. CDR3 bases: TGTGCCAGCGTCCGTGGGGATGGCTACACCTTC. Amino acid sequence: CASVRGDGYTF.

The gene calls are TRBV2 and TRBJ2-1, with 8 bases that match TRBD1. The V gene's germline CDR1 is SNHLY and CDR2 FYNNEI. This CDR3 has 15 residues. The ends lost 6 bases at V and 5 bases at J; junction bases unmatched: 9. The CDR3 nucleotides read TGTGCCAGCAGGCGAGAAACAGGGGGACACAATGAGCAGTTCTTC. This sequence encodes CASRRETGGHNEQFF.